A selection of T cell receptor beta chains follows, all from one sample in a study of shared clonotypes between healthy human individuals. Sequencing used immunoSEQ multiplex PCR; TCRdb keeps in-frame clones, though not all of them. The sample has a few million clones; roughly 90% are singletons. The sequencing input was naive CD4+ T cells from PBMCs. The receptors come from a man younger than 35 in good health. Some clones in this sample may be carry-over from other donors' samples. CDR3s include the opening cysteine and the closing phenylalanine or tryptophan. The order of the fields is CDR3 DNA, CDR3 protein, clone size, J gene, D gene, V gene, CDR3 length. D genes are given only for firm matches. Expanded clones are given a class, and other clones once, few, many or no size at all.

DNA: TGTGCCAGTAGTAAAAGACAGGAGTATAGCAATCAGCCCCAGCATTTT
CDR3: CASSKRQEYSNQPQHF
size: once
J: TRBJ1-5
D: NA
V: TRBV19
length: 16

DNA: TGCGCCAGCAGCGCGGACGGGACGTTCTCCTACGAGCAGTACTTC
CDR3: CASSADGTFSYEQYF
size: once
J: TRBJ2-7
D: NA
V: TRBV5-1
length: 15

DNA: TGTGCCAGCAGCTTAGCGGGGGCCCTCGGAGGGGGCGATGAGCAGTTCTTC
CDR3: CASSLAGALGGGDEQFF
size: once
J: TRBJ2-1
D: NA
V: TRBV7-9
length: 17

DNA: TGCGCCAGCAGCCTACGCACAGGGAACTTAATGAACACTGAAGCTTTCTTT
CDR3: CASSLRTGNLMNTEAFF
size: NA
J: TRBJ1-1
D: NA
V: TRBV5-1
length: 17

DNA: TGCAGCCACAGGGGGTCTTCAGAGACCCAGTACTTC
CDR3: CSHRGSSETQYF
size: NA
J: TRBJ2-5
D: TRBD1
V: TRBV29-1
length: 12

DNA: TGTGCCAGCAGTTTATACGGCCGCGGTGGCTACATCTTC
CDR3: CASSLYGRGGYIF
size: NA
J: TRBJ1-2
D: NA
V: TRBV27
length: 13

DNA: TGCAGCGCCCTTGCCGACGGTAACACTGAAGCTTTCTTT
CDR3: CSALADGNTEAFF
size: NA
J: TRBJ1-1
D: NA
V: TRBV29-1
length: 13

DNA: TGTGCCAGCAGCTTATCCGGGGGCGCATACGAGCAGTACTTC
CDR3: CASSLSGGAYEQYF
size: NA
J: TRBJ2-7
D: NA
V: TRBV11-3
length: 14

DNA: TGTGCCAGCAGTTCCCCCGCAGGCTCTAATGAAAAACTGTTTTTT
CDR3: CASSSPAGSNEKLFF
size: NA
J: TRBJ1-4
D: NA
V: TRBV28
length: 15

DNA: TGTGCCAGCAGCCCCAGGGCCCTCCCCCGCAATTCACCCCTCCACTTT
CDR3: CASSPRALPRNSPLHF
size: NA
J: TRBJ1-6
D: NA
V: TRBV7-2
length: 16

DNA: TGTGCCAGCAGTTACTGGGGAGGTGGGGGTGGTACGCAGTATTTT
CDR3: CASSYWGGGGGTQYF
size: NA
J: TRBJ2-3
D: NA
V: TRBV6-5
length: 15

DNA: TGCGCCAGCAGCTTGGCCCCCGACGGCCCCTACGAGCAGTACTTC
CDR3: CASSLAPDGPYEQYF
size: NA
J: TRBJ2-7
D: NA
V: TRBV5-1
length: 15

DNA: TGCGCCAGCGGCCGGGACAGGGGTAATTCACCCCTCCACTTT
CDR3: CASGRDRGNSPLHF
size: NA
J: TRBJ1-6
D: TRBD1
V: TRBV5-1
length: 14

DNA: TGCAGTGCTAGAAATCGCGGCGAGGCTTTCTTT
CDR3: CSARNRGEAFF
size: NA
J: TRBJ1-1
D: NA
V: TRBV20-1
length: 11

DNA: TGTGCCAGCAGTACCCTGGGGGCCGAAAGGACAGATACGCAGTATTTT
CDR3: CASSTLGAERTDTQYF
size: NA
J: TRBJ2-3
D: NA
V: TRBV25-1
length: 16

DNA: TGCGCCAGCAGCCCCGCGACTAGCGGGAGGGGAGAGCAGTTCTTC
CDR3: CASSPATSGRGEQFF
size: NA
J: TRBJ2-1
D: TRBD2
V: TRBV4-3
length: 15

DNA: TGTGCCAGCAGCTTGGCCGTGACTAGCGGGAGTAAGACCCAGTACTTC
CDR3: CASSLAVTSGSKTQYF
size: NA
J: TRBJ2-5
D: TRBD2
V: TRBV5-6
length: 16

DNA: TGTGCCAGCAGTTCCGTACAGGGGTTAACTAATGAAAAACTGTTTTTT
CDR3: CASSSVQGLTNEKLFF
size: NA
J: TRBJ1-4
D: TRBD1
V: TRBV28
length: 16

DNA: TGTGCCAGCAGTGCTCAGGGGAACACTGAAGCTTTCTTT
CDR3: CASSAQGNTEAFF
size: NA
J: TRBJ1-1
D: NA
V: TRBV2
length: 13

DNA: TGTGCCAGCAGCTTACCGGGTTATGGCTACACCTTC
CDR3: CASSLPGYGYTF
size: NA
J: TRBJ1-2
D: NA
V: TRBV7-9
length: 12

DNA: TGCGCCAGCAGCCAAGATTATAGCGGGAGGCGGAACACCGGGGAGCTGTTTTTT
CDR3: CASSQDYSGRRNTGELFF
size: NA
J: TRBJ2-2
D: TRBD2
V: TRBV4-1
length: 18

DNA: TGTGCCAGCACTCTCCGGGGGGGGCTCTATGGCTACACCTTC
CDR3: CASTLRGGLYGYTF
size: NA
J: TRBJ1-2
D: NA
V: TRBV6-1
length: 14

DNA: TGTGCCAGCAGCCTGTACAATGAGCAGTTCTTC
CDR3: CASSLYNEQFF
size: NA
J: TRBJ2-1
D: NA
V: TRBV6-5
length: 11

DNA: TGTGCCACGAACGACAGGGGATACACTGAAGCTTTCTTT
CDR3: CATNDRGYTEAFF
size: NA
J: TRBJ1-1
D: TRBD1
V: TRBV10-3
length: 13

DNA: TGTGCCAGCAGCTTAATGAGCGGGGAGGTGGGCAATGAGCAGTTCTTC
CDR3: CASSLMSGEVGNEQFF
size: NA
J: TRBJ2-1
D: TRBD2
V: TRBV7-3
length: 16

DNA: TGTGCCAGTAGTATAGATGGGGGGTTAGGGGTCACTGAAGCTTTCTTT
CDR3: CASSIDGGLGVTEAFF
size: NA
J: TRBJ1-1
D: NA
V: TRBV19
length: 16

DNA: TGCGCCAGCAGCCAAGGGCTCGGTGCAACTAATGAAAAACTGTTTTTT
CDR3: CASSQGLGATNEKLFF
size: NA
J: TRBJ1-4
D: NA
V: TRBV4-1
length: 16

DNA: TGCGCCAGCAGCTTGGTACTAGCGGGAGTCGATGAGCAGTACTTC
CDR3: CASSLVLAGVDEQYF
size: NA
J: TRBJ2-7
D: TRBD2
V: TRBV5-1
length: 15

DNA: TGTGCCAGCAGCCCCGGGACAGCTAACACTGAAGCTTTCTTT
CDR3: CASSPGTANTEAFF
size: NA
J: TRBJ1-1
D: TRBD1
V: TRBV7-9
length: 14

DNA: TGTGCCAGCACCAATCCCCCCAGGGCCATGGATCTGTTCTTC
CDR3: CASTNPPRAMDLFF
size: NA
J: TRBJ2-1
D: NA
V: TRBV27
length: 14

DNA: TGTGCCTGGAGGCCCCCTTATCCCACCGGGGAGCTGTTTTTT
CDR3: CAWRPPYPTGELFF
size: NA
J: TRBJ2-2
D: NA
V: TRBV30
length: 14

DNA: TGTGCCAGTAGTCTCTTGAGACCGGGAAGCTATGGCTACACCTTC
CDR3: CASSLLRPGSYGYTF
size: NA
J: TRBJ1-2
D: NA
V: TRBV19
length: 15

DNA: TGCAGCGTCGGGTTTTTGGACTACAATGAGCAGTTCTTC
CDR3: CSVGFLDYNEQFF
size: NA
J: TRBJ2-1
D: NA
V: TRBV29-1
length: 13

DNA: TGTGCCAGCAGTGACGGGACAGGGATACCCGACTATGGCTACACCTTC
CDR3: CASSDGTGIPDYGYTF
size: NA
J: TRBJ1-2
D: TRBD1
V: TRBV2
length: 16

DNA: TGTGCCAGCAGCTTAAGATGGGACACGCTCAAAAATGAGCAGTTCTTC
CDR3: CASSLRWDTLKNEQFF
size: once
J: TRBJ2-1
D: NA
V: TRBV11-2
length: 16

DNA: TGTGCCACCATGGGCTTAGGAGAGCAGTACTTC
CDR3: CATMGLGEQYF
size: NA
J: TRBJ2-7
D: NA
V: TRBV28
length: 11

DNA: TGCGCCAGCAGCTTGAGAGGGCAACAGCCCCAGCATTTT
CDR3: CASSLRGQQPQHF
size: NA
J: TRBJ1-5
D: NA
V: TRBV5-1
length: 13

DNA: TGTGCCAGTGCACCTAGCGCGGGGTACGAGCAGTACTTC
CDR3: CASAPSAGYEQYF
size: NA
J: TRBJ2-7
D: NA
V: TRBV19
length: 13

DNA: TGTGCCAGCAGCTTAGCAGATGTAAACACCGGGGAGCTGTTTTTT
CDR3: CASSLADVNTGELFF
size: NA
J: TRBJ2-2
D: NA
V: TRBV7-3
length: 15

DNA: TGTGCCAGCAGCAAAGGGCAGGTTTCCTACGAGCAGTACTTC
CDR3: CASSKGQVSYEQYF
size: NA
J: TRBJ2-7
D: NA
V: TRBV21-1
length: 14

DNA: TGTGCCAGCACCTCAAGCAGGGGGTCCAGGGTTTCGGGTAAACTGTTTTTT
CDR3: CASTSSRGSRVSGKLFF
size: NA
J: TRBJ1-4
D: TRBD1
V: TRBV28
length: 17

DNA: TGTGCCAGCAGTGTTACTAGCGGACTTACCTACGAGCAGTACTTC
CDR3: CASSVTSGLTYEQYF
size: NA
J: TRBJ2-7
D: TRBD2
V: TRBV6-1
length: 15